This T cell receptor (beta chain) was identified in a study of CD8+CD57+ T cells in acquired aplastic anemia. About the study: The sorted CD4+ and CD8+ cells yielded an average around 3.4 ug of DNA.

V lost 3 bases to trimming and J lost 2 bases; unmatched junction nucleotides: 9. Germline lookup yields CDR1 LNHNV and CDR2 YYDKDF (reference sequence). This CDR3 region has 16 residues. Using genomic DNA as the template, TCR beta VDJ and CDR3 profiling was carried out. TCRdb reanalysed the reads using MiXCR and keeps one entry per CDR3 protein. The sample holds over 35,000 distinct CDR3 sequences, 65% to 70% seen once. The material sequenced was sorted CD4+, CD8+, or CD8+CD57+ T cells (not recorded which) from PBMCs. The TCR comes from a human donor in good health, serving as a control. The rearrangement joins TRBV15 to TRBJ2-7, with TRBD1 matching 8 bases. The CDR3 here is CATSRATGGRPYEQYF. The CDR3, as DNA: TGTGCCACCAGCAGGGCCACAGGGGGTAGGCCCTACGAGCAGTACTTC. The full variable domain, its missing parts supplied by reference TRBV15 and TRBJ2-7, is DAMVIQNPRYQVTQFGKPVTLSCSQTLNHNVMYWYQQKSSQAPKLLFHYYDKDFNNEADTPDNFQSRRPNTSFCFLDIRSPGLGDTAMYLCATSRATGGRPYEQYFGPGTRLTVT.